The T cell receptor beta chain under discussion was sequenced for a study of T cell repertoires in cytomegalovirus infection. Notes on the study in general: Individuals carrying CMV plus the relevant HLA were identified by cumulative frequency of public TCR beta families. HLA-C-restricted CMV-specific TCR beta clonotypes prevailed in the ex vivo response.

Germline lookup yields CDR1 MNHEY and CDR2 SMNVEV (reference sequence). Trimming removed 4 bases at V and 4 bases at J, with 16 bases between. This CDR3 is built from 15 residues. A word on this clonotype: Its antigen is unknown.

TCRdb reprocessed the reads via MiXCR and lists one record per CDR3 protein. The sample records some 920,000 distinct CDR3 sequences, 30% to 40% being singletons. The sequence derives from a human donor in good health (CMV status not recorded). Some clones in this sample may be carry-over from other donors' samples. The material was cultured CD8+ T cells from PBMCs, obtained from culture after CMV antigen stimulation. The chain uses TRBV27 and TRBJ1-1, with D possibly TRBD1 on 5 matching bases. CDR3 nucleotide sequence: TGTGCCAGCAGTTATCCCCCGGGGCCGGGCACTGAAGCTTTCTTT. Its translation is CASSYPPGPGTEAFF.